This T cell receptor (beta chain) was recovered during a study of shared clonotypes between healthy human individuals. Study-level points and caveats: Lower generation probabilities were found for non-shared clonotypes than for those shared by all four donors. Having only a few donors restricted how much genetic and exposure-history diversity was captured.

Over several immunoSEQ plates, each subset's genomic DNA was distributed in even portions. Here immunoSEQ multiplex PCR was the method, and the copy in TCRdb shows in-frame clones only, minus some. Of millions of clones detected, 85% to 95% appear once; the ten largest clones hold around 1.1%. The CDR3 length is 12 residues. Trimming removed 0 bases at V and 5 bases at J, with 4 bases between. Per germline, CDR1 SEHNR and CDR2 FQNEAQ (reference sequence). A remark on this clone: Its specificity is unknown. Additional DNA sequences in this sample encode the identical CDR3.

Naive CD8 cells lacked CD45RO and underwent positive selection for CCR7, leaving out terminally differentiated effector memory CD45RA+ cells. The sequencing sample was made of naive CD8+ T cells sorted from blood. The sequence derives from a man aged 18 to 30 in good health. V and J are TRBV7-9 and TRBJ2-5; no firm D call. The CDR3 bases are TGTGCCAGCAGCTTAGCGCTGGAGACCCAGTACTTC. This gives the protein CASSLALETQYF.